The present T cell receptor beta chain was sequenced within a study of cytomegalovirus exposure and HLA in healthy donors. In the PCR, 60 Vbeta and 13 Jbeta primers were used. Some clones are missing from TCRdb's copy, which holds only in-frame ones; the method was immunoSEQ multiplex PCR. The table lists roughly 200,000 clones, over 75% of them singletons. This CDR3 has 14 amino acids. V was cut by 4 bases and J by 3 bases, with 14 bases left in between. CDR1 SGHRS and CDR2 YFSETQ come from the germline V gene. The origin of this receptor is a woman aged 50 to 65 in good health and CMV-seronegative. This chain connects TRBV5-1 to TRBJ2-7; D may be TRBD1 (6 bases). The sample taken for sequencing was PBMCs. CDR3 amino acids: CASSLGQMSYEQYF. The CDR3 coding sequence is TGCGCCAGCAGCCTGGGACAAATGAGCTACGAGCAGTACTTC.